The 2 T cell receptor beta chains below come from one sample, sequenced in a study of T cell repertoires in cytomegalovirus infection. TCRdb re-called the reads with MiXCR, one entry per CDR3 protein. The table shows more than 650,000 distinct CDR3 sequences, with about 40% occurring only once. What was sequenced was PBMCs. Receptor source: a human donor in good health (CMV status not recorded). Some clones in this sample may be carry-over from other donors' samples.

This chain connects TRBV7-2 to TRBJ1-1; D not certain. CDR3 size: 15 residues. V lost 6 bases to trimming and J lost 1 base, with 15 bases between them. The V gene's germline CDR1 is SGHTA and CDR2 FQGNSA. The CDR3 reads CASRTLAVKNTEAFF. CDR3 DNA: TGTGCCAGCAGAACCTTAGCCGTGAAGAACACTGAAGCTTTCTTT. Variable domain in full (rest from reference TRBV7-2 and TRBJ1-1): GAGVSQSPSNKVTEKGKDVELRCDPISGHTALYWYRQSLGQGLEFLIYFQGNSAPDKSGLPSDRFSAERTGGSVSTLTIQRTQQEDSAVYLCASRTLAVKNTEAFFGQGTRLTVV.

This chain joins TRBV28 and TRBJ1-2, with TRBD1 matching 10 bases. This CDR3 comprises 15 residues. Germline V lookup: CDR1 MDHEN, CDR2 SYDVKM. J gave up 8 bases and V 5 bases, and 11 bases lay outside the gene matches. In DNA form, the CDR3 reads TGTGCCAGCAGTATTAGAGGGACAGGGGTCGAAGGCTACACCTTC. Translated, it gives CASSIRGTGVEGYTF.